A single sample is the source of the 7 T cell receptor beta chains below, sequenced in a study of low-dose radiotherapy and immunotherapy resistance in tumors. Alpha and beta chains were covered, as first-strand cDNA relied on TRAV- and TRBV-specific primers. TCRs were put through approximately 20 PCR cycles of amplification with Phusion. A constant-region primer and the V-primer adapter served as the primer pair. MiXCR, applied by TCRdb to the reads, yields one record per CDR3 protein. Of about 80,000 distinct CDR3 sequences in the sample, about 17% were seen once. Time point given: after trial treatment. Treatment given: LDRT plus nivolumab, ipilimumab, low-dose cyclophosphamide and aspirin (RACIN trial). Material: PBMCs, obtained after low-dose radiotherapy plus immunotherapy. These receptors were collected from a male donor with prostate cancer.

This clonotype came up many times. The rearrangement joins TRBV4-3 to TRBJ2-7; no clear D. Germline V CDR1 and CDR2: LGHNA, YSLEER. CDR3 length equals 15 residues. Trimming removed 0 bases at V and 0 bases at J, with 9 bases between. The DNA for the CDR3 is TGCGCCAGCAGCCAAGAGCCGGTGAGCTCCTACGAGCAGTACTTC. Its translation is CASSQEPVSSYEQYF.

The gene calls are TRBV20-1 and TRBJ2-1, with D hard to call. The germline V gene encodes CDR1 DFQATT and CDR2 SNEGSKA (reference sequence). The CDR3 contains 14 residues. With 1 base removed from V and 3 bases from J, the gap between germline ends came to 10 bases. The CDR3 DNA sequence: TGCAGTGCTAGAGCCAGGACCAACTACAATGAGCAGTTCTTC. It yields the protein CSARARTNYNEQFF.

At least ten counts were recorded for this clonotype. The CDR3 sequence: CASSLGFAPQPGELFF. As DNA, the CDR3 is TGTGCCAGCAGCTTAGGTTTCGCTCCTCAACCGGGGGAGCTGTTTTTT. The rearrangement uses TRBV11-3 and TRBJ2-2; D not certain. V shed 1 base and J shed 8 bases, with 17 bases lying between them. Germline values: CDR1 SGHNT, CDR2 YENEEA. The CDR3 extends over 16 amino acids.

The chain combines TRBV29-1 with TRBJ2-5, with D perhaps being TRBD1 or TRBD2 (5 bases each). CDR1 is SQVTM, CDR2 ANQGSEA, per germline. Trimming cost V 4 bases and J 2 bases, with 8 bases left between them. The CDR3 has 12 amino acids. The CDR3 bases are TGCAGCGTTGTGAGGGGTCAAGAGACCCAGTACTTC. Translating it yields CSVVRGQETQYF.

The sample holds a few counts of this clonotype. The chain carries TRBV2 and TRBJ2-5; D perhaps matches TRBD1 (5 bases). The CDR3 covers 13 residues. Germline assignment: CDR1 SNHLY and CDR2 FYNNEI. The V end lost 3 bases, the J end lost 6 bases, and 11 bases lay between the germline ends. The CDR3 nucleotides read TGTGCCAGCAGTGACCAGGGAAGACAGACCCAGTACTTC. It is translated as CASSDQGRQTQYF.

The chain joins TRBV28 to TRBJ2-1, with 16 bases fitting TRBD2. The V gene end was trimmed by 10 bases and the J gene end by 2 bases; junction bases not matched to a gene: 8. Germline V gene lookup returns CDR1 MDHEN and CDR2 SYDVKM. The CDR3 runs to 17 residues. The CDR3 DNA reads TGTGCCACCCTCCCGGGACTAGCGGGGGGGCCCTACAATGAGCAGTTCTTC. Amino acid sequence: CATLPGLAGGPYNEQFF.

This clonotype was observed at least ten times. In nucleotides, the CDR3 is TGTGCCAGCAGCCATCAAGGGGCTGGTGAGCAGTACTTC. It translates to CASSHQGAGEQYF. This sequence joins TRBV3-1 and TRBJ2-7, with D perhaps matching TRBD1 (5 bases). There are 13 residues in the CDR3. Trimming shortened V by 3 bases and J by 7 bases, and 13 bases separated the two germline ends. CDR1 and CDR2 (germline): LGHDT, YNNKEL (reference sequence).